This TCR beta chain is drawn from a study of T cell responses to AZD1222 COVID-19 vaccine (TCRdb year 2021). Turning to the overall study: Because spike-specific TCR depth and breadth did not differ between the two schedules, AZD1222 recipients who got a second dose at roughly 4 weeks were pooled with those who got a second dose at roughly 12 weeks. TCR sequencing was performed for over 230 trial participants, of whom roughly 200 were given two doses of AZD1222 and approximately 25 were given two doses of MenACWY control vaccine. Trial participants were enrolled by age into 18-55, 56-69 and 70-plus year subgroups, with about 150, 27 and 61 TCR-sequenced participants respectively. Overall study results and their limits: No day 14 peak-response samples were available, so repertoires were characterized only after the peak T cell response. Vaccine-associated CD4 TCRs spanned the whole spike protein, with dominant responses in regions 160-218 and 743-854. Participants were mostly white British and included more females than males, and it was suggested by the authors that clonal diversity may have been underestimated. After two AZD1222 doses, spike-specific TCR breadth and depth were significantly higher than at day 0 and than in MenACWY recipients. Conclusions about previously exposed vaccinees are limited because only six or seven AZD1222 recipients were SARS-CoV-2 seropositive at baseline. The 56-69-year group was small, and its depth increase did not reach significance, likely because of low power. Nearly half of unique spike-specific TCRs reportedly recognized epitopes outside regions mutated in the B.1.351 and B.1.1.7 variants.

The CDR3 regions of human TCRbeta chains were analyzed by immunosequencing. The paper's data handling went like this. TCRs in the repertoires were matched against a reference library of SARS-CoV-2-specific TCRs that had been generated with the MIRA antigen-specificity platform. Breadth was defined as the fraction of unique TCRs that were SARS-CoV-2-associated, and depth was defined as the fraction of total T cells that were SARS-CoV-2-associated. Using the MIRA data, each spike-specific TCR was mapped to the spike region that the TCR reacts to and placed in a CD4 or CD8 class. Log10-transformed breadth and depth values were compared by one-way ANOVA with Sidak's multiple comparisons tests. TCRdb re-hosts the immuneACCESS table, in-frame sequences only. Its copies lack some clones; in the studies checked, an unresolved V gene accounts for under half of them, and the cause for the rest is not known. V, J and clone size were drawn from that table, and D and trimming were deduced from the DNA. This sample gives about 160,000 clones in total; roughly 90% of them show up just once. The ten largest clones take up about 4.5% of the sample.

For this clone: The antigen it recognizes is unknown. No qualities accompany the bases; no much larger clone lies one base away.

The sample's time point label, in plain terms: baseline before first vaccination. Samples from vaccinated people were obtained from the UK trials COV001 and COV002, which included a single-blind randomized controlled phase 2/3 trial of AZD1222 (ChAdOx1 nCoV-19) in healthy adults. Trial participant PBMC samples were collected at day 0 and day 28 after the second dose for TCRbeta chain sequencing. Measured from the cysteine to the phenylalanine, the CDR3 is 16 residues long. Only CDR3 DNA is held: 48 bases, read in frame from base 1. According to the germline V gene (reference sequence), CDR1 reads LGHDT and CDR2 reads YNNKEL. The V and J ends are trimmed by 4 bases and 6 bases, leaving 20 bases between them.

The source is an adult in good health. In this chain, TRBV3-1 (or the pseudogene TRBV3-2) is recombined with TRBJ2-3; the best D guess is TRBD1, with 6 bases matching. The sample consisted of peripheral blood, taken on day 0 of AZD1222 vaccination. The DNA is as follows: TGTGCCAGCAGCCGCCGGGACACCGGTATGAGGGATACGCAGTATTTT. Its protein product is CASSRRDTGMRDTQYF.